This T cell receptor (beta chain) was captured in a study of CD8 T cells in cerebrospinal fluid in Alzheimer's disease. Study overall: Clonal expansion of CSF T cells was measured with plate-based and droplet-based single-cell sequencing.

Overall study results and limits: EBV-specific clones showed no enrichment in Alzheimer's patients and were not the top expanded clones. No causal link between EBV and Alzheimer's follows from EBV-specific cerebrospinal fluid TCRs, authors warned.

TCRdb reanalyzed the 10x single-cell sequencing reads and collapses them to one entry per CDR3 protein, without DNA. The repertoire table contains about 810 distinct CDR3 sequences. The CDR3 runs to 14 residues. Germline CDR1 and CDR2: SGHAT and FQNNGV. This clonotype is identified as medium-sized from frequency. Its antigen remains unknown. V is TRBV11-2 and J is TRBJ1-5; TCRdb names TRBD1, which stays unverified in the absence of DNA. Source material: cerebrospinal fluid. The sequence was obtained from a human donor with Parkinson's disease. This chain's CDR3 is CASSRDASNQPQHF.